Below, 11 T cell receptor beta chains from the same sample are listed, as sequenced in a study of technical replicates of blood from several donors. TCRdb keeps only in-frame clones here, not all; method: immunoSEQ multiplex PCR. The sample shows 80,000 or so clones, 70% to 90% of them seen only once. Specimen: PBMCs. The receptors originated from a human donor in good health. Some clones in this sample may be carry-over from other donors' samples.

The V gene is TRBV2, the J gene TRBJ2-7; tentatively, D is TRBD1 (6 bases). The CDR3 totals 14 residues. V was trimmed by 4 bases and J by 2 bases, leaving 12 bases between them. Per germline, CDR1 SNHLY and CDR2 FYNNEI. As DNA, the CDR3 is TGTGCCAGCAGTGGGCAGGGGCAAACCTACGAGCAGTACTTC. It is translated as CASSGQGQTYEQYF.

This CDR3 reads CASSGASGTYNEQFF. CDR3 coding DNA: TGTGCCAGCAGCGGGGCTAGCGGGACCTACAATGAGCAGTTCTTC. This sequence joins TRBV9 and TRBJ2-1; 9 bases are a match to TRBD2. V was clipped by 3 bases and J by 2 bases; unmatched bases: 3. The CDR3 consists of 15 residues. The germline V gene encodes CDR1 SGDLS and CDR2 YYNGEE.

This clone has just one count. The rearrangement links TRBV30 to TRBJ2-3; TRBD1 agrees at 7 bases. Per the germline V gene, CDR1 is GTSNPN and CDR2 is SVGIG (reference sequence). The CDR3 runs 14 residues. The ends lost 2 bases at V and 3 bases at J; junction bases unmatched: 5. The CDR3 sequence is CAWSTGTATDTQYF. For the CDR3, the DNA is TGTGCCTGGAGTACTGGGACAGCTACAGATACGCAGTATTTT.

This clone was recorded a few times. The gene calls are TRBV2 and TRBJ1-6; 7 nucleotides align to TRBD1. Germline V gene sequence: CDR1 SNHLY, CDR2 FYNNEI. This CDR3 comprises 14 residues. V dropped 2 bases and J dropped 9; count of bases not matched to a gene: 4. CDR3 in amino acids: CASSEWGQSSPLHF. In nucleotides, the CDR3 is TGTGCCAGCAGTGAATGGGGACAGAGTTCACCCCTCCACTTT.

This chain uses TRBV10-3 with TRBJ2-5, with 7 bases identical to TRBD2. The CDR3 runs to 13 residues. J lost 1 base, V lost 8 bases, and 4 bases had no gene match. Germline lookup yields CDR1 ENHRY and CDR2 SYGVKD. CDR3 DNA: TGTGCCATCGGGCGGGGGATCCAAGAGACCCAGTACTTC. It encodes CAIGRGIQETQYF.

The genes are TRBV7-3 and TRBJ2-5; 11 positions agree with TRBD2. The V gene end was trimmed by 2 bases and the J gene end by 5 bases; junction bases not matched to a gene: 10. Per germline, CDR1 SGHTA and CDR2 FQGTGA. The CDR3 extends over 17 amino acids. The CDR3 nucleotides are TGTGCCAGCAGCTTAGGGACTAGCGGAAGGTGGGGGGAGACCCAGTACTTC. This gives the protein CASSLGTSGRWGETQYF.

The V and J genes are TRBV29-1 and TRBJ1-1; 10 bases map to TRBD1. The CDR3 contains 12 residues. Germline CDR1 is SQVTM and CDR2 is ANQGSEA. The J segment lost 11 bases and the V segment lost 4 bases, leaving 7 bases of the junction unmatched. CDR3: CSVGAWDRGAFF. CDR3 sequence (DNA): TGCAGCGTTGGTGCTTGGGACAGGGGTGCTTTCTTT.

The chain uses TRBV7-9 and TRBJ1-6; D is uncertain. Deletions cut 3 bases from V and 7 bases from J, with 4 bases between. Germline V gene data show CDR1 as SEHNR and CDR2 as FQNEAQ (reference sequence). The CDR3 length is 12 residues. CDR3 bases: TGTGCCAGCAGCTTGTCGAATTCACCCCTCCACTTT. Amino acid sequence: CASSLSNSPLHF.

The J gene is TRBJ2-3, the V gene TRBV5-1; 9 nucleotides align to TRBD1. Germline CDR1 SGHRS, CDR2 YFSETQ. The V gene end was trimmed by 2 bases and the J gene end by 3 bases; junction bases not matched to a gene: 4. The CDR3 sequence is 15 residues long. Here the CDR3 DNA reads TGCGCCAGCAGCTTCGGACAGGGGCGAACAGATACGCAGTATTTT. This sequence encodes CASSFGQGRTDTQYF.

The CDR3 loop is CASSEYAYEQYF. In nucleotides, the CDR3 is TGTGCCAGCAGTGAATATGCCTACGAGCAGTACTTC. V is TRBV6-1 and J is TRBJ2-7; the D is unclear. V gave up 2 bases and J gave up 2 bases, with 4 bases separating them. Germline V gene lookup returns CDR1 MNHNS and CDR2 SASEGT. There are 12 residues in the CDR3.

This clone is a singleton in its sample. The V and J genes are TRBV7-2 and TRBJ2-1; 7 nucleotides agree with TRBD2. Germline V CDR1 and CDR2: SGHTA, FQGNSA. V lost 1 base to trimming and J lost 2 bases; unmatched junction nucleotides: 2. The CDR3 is made up of 15 amino acids. The CDR3 nucleotides are TGTGCCAGCAGCTTAGGAGCGGGAACCTACAATGAGCAGTTCTTC. Translation gives CASSLGAGTYNEQFF.